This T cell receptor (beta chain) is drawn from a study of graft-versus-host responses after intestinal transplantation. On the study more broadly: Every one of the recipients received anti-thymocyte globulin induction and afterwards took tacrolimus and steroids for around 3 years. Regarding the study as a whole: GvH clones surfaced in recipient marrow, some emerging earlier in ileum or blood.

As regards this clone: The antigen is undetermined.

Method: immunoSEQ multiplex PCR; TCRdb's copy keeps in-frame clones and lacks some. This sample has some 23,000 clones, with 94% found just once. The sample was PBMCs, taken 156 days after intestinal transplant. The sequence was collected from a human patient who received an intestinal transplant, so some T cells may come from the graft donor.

The CDR3 nucleotides read TGTGCCAGCAGCTTAGCAGCGGGGGGGCAAGAGACCCAGTACTTC. Its protein is CASSLAAGGQETQYF. The chain carries TRBV7-2 and TRBJ2-5; 10 bases align to TRBD2. The CDR3 spans 15 residues. V lost 0 bases, J lost 2 bases, and 0 bases stayed unmatched. The germline CDR1 and CDR2 sequences are SGHTA and FQGNSA.